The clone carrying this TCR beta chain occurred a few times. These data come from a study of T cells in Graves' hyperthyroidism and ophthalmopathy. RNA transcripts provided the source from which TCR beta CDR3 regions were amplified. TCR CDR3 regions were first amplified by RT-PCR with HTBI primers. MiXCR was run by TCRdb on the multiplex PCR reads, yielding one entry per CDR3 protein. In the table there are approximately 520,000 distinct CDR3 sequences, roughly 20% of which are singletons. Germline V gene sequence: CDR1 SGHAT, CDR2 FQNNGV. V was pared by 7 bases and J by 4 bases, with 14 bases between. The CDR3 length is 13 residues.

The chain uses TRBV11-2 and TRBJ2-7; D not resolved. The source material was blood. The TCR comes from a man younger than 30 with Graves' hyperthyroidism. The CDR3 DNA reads TGTGCCAGCACCCTTCTCCCCCCTTACGAGCAGTACTTC. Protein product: CASTLLPPYEQYF.